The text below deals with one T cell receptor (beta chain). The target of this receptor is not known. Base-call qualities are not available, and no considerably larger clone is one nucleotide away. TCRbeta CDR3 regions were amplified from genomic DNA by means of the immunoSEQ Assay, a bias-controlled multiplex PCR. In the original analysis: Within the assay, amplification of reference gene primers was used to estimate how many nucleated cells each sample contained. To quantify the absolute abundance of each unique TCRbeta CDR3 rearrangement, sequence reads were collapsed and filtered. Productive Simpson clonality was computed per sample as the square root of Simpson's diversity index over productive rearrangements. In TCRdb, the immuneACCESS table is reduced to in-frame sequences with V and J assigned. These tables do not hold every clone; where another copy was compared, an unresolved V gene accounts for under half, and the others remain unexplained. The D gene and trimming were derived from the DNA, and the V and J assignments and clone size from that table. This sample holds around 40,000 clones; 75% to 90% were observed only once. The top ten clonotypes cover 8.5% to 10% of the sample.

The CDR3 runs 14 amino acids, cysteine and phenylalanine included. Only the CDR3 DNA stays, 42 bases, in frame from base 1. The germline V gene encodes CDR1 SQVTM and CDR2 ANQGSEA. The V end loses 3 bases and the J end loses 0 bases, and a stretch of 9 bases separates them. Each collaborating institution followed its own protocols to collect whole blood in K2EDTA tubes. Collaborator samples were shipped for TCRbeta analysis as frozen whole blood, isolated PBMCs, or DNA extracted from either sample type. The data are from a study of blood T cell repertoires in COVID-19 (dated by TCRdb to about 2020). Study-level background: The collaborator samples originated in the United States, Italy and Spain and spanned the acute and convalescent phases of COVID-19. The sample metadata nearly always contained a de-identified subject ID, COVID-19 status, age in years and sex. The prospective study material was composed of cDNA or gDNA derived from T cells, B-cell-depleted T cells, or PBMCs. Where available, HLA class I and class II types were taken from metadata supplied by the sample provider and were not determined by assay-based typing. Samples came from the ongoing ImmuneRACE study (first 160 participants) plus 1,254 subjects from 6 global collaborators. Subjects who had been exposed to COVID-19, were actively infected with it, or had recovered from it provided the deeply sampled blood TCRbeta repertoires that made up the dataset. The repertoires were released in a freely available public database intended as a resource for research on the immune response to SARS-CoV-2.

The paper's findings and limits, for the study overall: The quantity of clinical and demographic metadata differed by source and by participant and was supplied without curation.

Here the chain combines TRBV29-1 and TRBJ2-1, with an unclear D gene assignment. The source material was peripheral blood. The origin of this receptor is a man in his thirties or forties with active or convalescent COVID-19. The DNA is TGCAGCGTTGATTCCGAGAGCTCCTACAATGAGCAGTTCTTC. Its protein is CSVDSESSYNEQFF.